This TCR beta chain emerged from a study of blood T cell repertoires in COVID-19. The table came from immunoSEQ multiplex PCR; TCRdb's copy has only in-frame clones and leaves some out. This repertoire shows tens of thousands of clones, about 83% found once; its top ten account for just under 9%. This clonotype was sampled from a human donor with active COVID-19. The donor label of this sample is uncertain. The sequenced sample was peripheral blood.

This CDR3 reads CATSDSGQSYEQYF. The CDR3 nucleotides are TGTGCCACCAGTGACTCGGGACAGTCCTACGAGCAGTACTTC. V gene TRBV24-1 combines with J gene TRBJ2-7, with 7 bases that match TRBD1. With 4 bases clipped from V and 1 base from J, the junction kept 3 bases outside the gene matches. The CDR3 spans 14 residues. Per germline, CDR1 KGHDR and CDR2 SFDVKD.